The next 2 T cell receptor beta chains were all read from a single sample in a study of cytotoxic CD8 clonotypes in ibrutinib-treated CLL. The data were produced by immunoSEQ multiplex PCR, yet TCRdb's version contains in-frame clones alone and is incomplete. The sample has some 300,000 clones; roughly 79% are singletons. Sequencing was performed on PBMCs, taken before ibrutinib treatment. The origin of the receptors is a human donor with chronic lymphocytic leukemia.

The rearrangement links TRBV28 to TRBJ1-1, with D uncertain. This CDR3 region has 14 residues. Germline V gene sequence: CDR1 MDHEN, CDR2 SYDVKM. Deletions cut 3 bases from V and 1 base from J, with 9 bases between. CDR3 coding DNA: TGTGCCAGCAGTTTTACCCAGTCGAACACTGAAGCTTTCTTT. It encodes CASSFTQSNTEAFF.

The chain links TRBV11-2 to TRBJ1-2; the match to TRBD1 covers 7 bases. CDR3 length: 14 residues. Germline loops: CDR1 SGHAT, CDR2 FQNNGV. Trimming cost V 1 base and J 3 bases; bases outside gene matches: 2. The CDR3 region has the DNA TGTGCCAGCAGCTTAGGCGGGACAGACTATGGCTACACCTTC. Protein product: CASSLGGTDYGYTF.